These T cell receptor beta chains were read from a single sample in a study of blood T cells in healthy people across ages. TCRdb processed the 5' RACE reads anew with MiXCR; each CDR3 protein has one entry. This sample has roughly 640,000 distinct CDR3 sequences, with 25% to 30% found just once. Sequencing was carried out using blood. These receptor sequences come from a woman over 75 in good health. The CDR3 runs from the conserved cysteine through the conserved F or W. A D gene is named only where the DNA matches it firmly. Size is omitted from some rows. Given values are once, few, many or a class for expanded clones.

clone_size j_call cdr3_length d_call v_call cdr3_nt cdr3_aa
- TRBJ1-5 14 TRBD1 TRBV20-1 TGCAGTGCCACCTCGACAGGGTACACTCAGCCCCAGCATTTT CSATSTGYTQPQHF
many TRBJ1-1 16 - TRBV5-6 TGTGCCAGCAGTCCCCTTCCCGGGGGCGAAAACACTGAAGCTTTCTTT CASSPLPGGENTEAFF
many TRBJ2-3 15 TRBD1 TRBV3-1 TGTGCCAGCAGCCCCCCGGGACAGGGTGGAGATACGCAGTATTTT CASSPPGQGGDTQYF
- TRBJ2-3 16 - TRBV7-9 TGTGCCAGCGGCAGAGGCGACAGGCGAGGCACAGATACGCAGTATTTT CASGRGDRRGTDTQYF
many TRBJ2-7 13 - TRBV29-1 TGCAGCGTTGCTGCCGGAGTCTCCTACGAGCAGTACTTC CSVAAGVSYEQYF
many TRBJ1-2 14 - TRBV7-2 TGTGCCAGCAGCTTAACTTCAGGGTTAGATGGCTACACCTTC CASSLTSGLDGYTF
many TRBJ2-7 15 TRBD1 TRBV6-2/TRBV6-3 TGTGCCAGCAGTCCTTCCCTGACAGGGGCCTACGAGCAGTACTTC CASSPSLTGAYEQYF
- TRBJ1-6 15 - TRBV2 TGTGCCAGCAGCCTGACAGCGGGCTATAATTCACCCCTCCACTTT CASSLTAGYNSPLHF
- TRBJ2-1 11 - TRBV30 TGTGCCTGGAGTTATGGCAATGAGCAGTTCTTC CAWSYGNEQFF
many TRBJ2-4 16 TRBD2 TRBV20-1 TGCAGTGCTAGAGATCCTAGCGGGGGGGCATTGAACATTCAGTACTTC CSARDPSGGALNIQYF
many TRBJ1-6 14 - TRBV5-1 TGCGCCAGCAGCTTGGACCGGTATAATTCACCCCTCCACTTT CASSLDRYNSPLHF
many TRBJ2-5 16 TRBD2 TRBV3-1 TGTGCCAGCAGCCTTAGTCCTAGCGGGCCCCAAGGGACCCAGTACTTC CASSLSPSGPQGTQYF
once TRBJ1-2 10 - TRBV20-1 TGCAGTGCGTGGAACTATGGCTACACCTTC CSAWNYGYTF
- TRBJ2-1 15 TRBD1 TRBV7-2 TGTGCCAGCAGCCCCGTAGGGGGCGAGGGGGAGACCCAGTTCTTC CASSPVGGEGETQFF
many TRBJ1-2 16 - TRBV5-5 TGTGCCAGCACCATAGGGGGAAGCGCCAGCGGCTATGGCTACACCTTC CASTIGGSASGYGYTF
many TRBJ1-4 14 - TRBV9 TGTGCCAGCAGCGTCGGTGCAACTAATGAAAAACTGTTTTTT CASSVGATNEKLFF
- TRBJ2-3 14 - TRBV13 TGTGCCAGCAGCTTAGCAGGTTTGTGGGAGACGCAGTATTTT CASSLAGLWETQYF
many TRBJ2-5 16 TRBD2 TRBV12-3/TRBV12-4 TGTGCCAGCAGTTACCAGCGGGGGGACCTCCGAGAGACCCAGTACTTC CASSYQRGDLRETQYF
many TRBJ2-1 16 TRBD2 TRBV3-1 TGTGCCAGCAGCCAAGCCCAAGGACTAGCGGGCCGGAAGCAGTTCTTC CASSQAQGLAGRKQFF
- TRBJ2-7 15 TRBD1 TRBV6-2/TRBV6-3 TGTGCCTGCAGTGGGACAGGGGGTTCCTACAATGAGCAGTACTTC CACSGTGGSYNEQYF
many TRBJ2-1 14 - TRBV6-6 TGTGCCAGCAGTTACAGGGACGCGTACAATGAGCAGTTCTTC CASSYRDAYNEQFF
- TRBJ1-1 13 - TRBV12-3/TRBV12-4 TGTGCCAGCAGGTACCAGGGTCTGCCTGAAGCTTTCTTT CASRYQGLPEAFF
- TRBJ1-1 14 - TRBV7-2 TGTGCCAGCAGCTTAGAGGCATGGGGTCAGGGAGCTTTCTTT CASSLEAWGQGAFF
many TRBJ2-4 14 - TRBV7-2 TGTGCCAGCAGTCCGAGTGGTACCAAAAACATTCAGTACTTC CASSPSGTKNIQYF
many TRBJ2-5 16 - TRBV12-3/TRBV12-4 TGTGCCAGCAGGGGGGGAGGACCGGGGATGATGGAGACCCAGTACTTC CASRGGGPGMMETQYF
- TRBJ2-3 16 - TRBV4-2 TGTGCCAGCAGTCTGCGGTCGGGACAAGGAACAGATACGCAGTATTTT CASSLRSGQGTDTQYF
- TRBJ2-5 16 TRBD1 TRBV18 TGTGCCAGCTCACCCTTGGGACAGCCGAACGTGGTGAGACAGTACTTC CASSPLGQPNVVRQYF
many TRBJ2-1 13 TRBD1 TRBV7-9 TGTGCCAGCCAAGGGGACAGGGGGAATGAGCAGTTCTTC CASQGDRGNEQFF
few TRBJ2-3 17 TRBD2 TRBV4-1 TGCGCCAGCAGCCAAAGCGAGCTAGCGGGGGCCACAGATACGCAGTATTTT CASSQSELAGATDTQYF
- TRBJ2-7 11 - TRBV6-2/TRBV6-3 TGTGCCAGCAGAACCACCTACGAGCAGTACTTC CASRTTYEQYF
many TRBJ2-7 13 TRBD2 TRBV6-2/TRBV6-3 TGTGCCAGCAGCCTTGCTAGCGGGAACGAGCAGTACTTC CASSLASGNEQYF